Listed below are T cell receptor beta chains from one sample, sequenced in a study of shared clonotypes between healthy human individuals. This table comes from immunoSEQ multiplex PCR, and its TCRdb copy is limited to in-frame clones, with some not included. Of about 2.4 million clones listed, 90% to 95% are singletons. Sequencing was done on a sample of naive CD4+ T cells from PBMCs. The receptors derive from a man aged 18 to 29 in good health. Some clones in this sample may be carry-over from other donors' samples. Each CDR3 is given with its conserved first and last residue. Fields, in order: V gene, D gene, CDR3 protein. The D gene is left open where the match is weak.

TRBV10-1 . CASSAGTSLYEQYF
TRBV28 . CASSQGAEPYNEQFF
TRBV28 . CASGRDSPLHF
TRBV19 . CASRHYTPGGNTEAFF
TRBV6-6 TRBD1 CASSYAWTGEDYGYTF
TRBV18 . CASSPWGAGTDTEAFF
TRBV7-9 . CASSWSSPEKLFF
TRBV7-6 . CASSLAPESNYGYTF
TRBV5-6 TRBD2 CASSPPGGAYNEQFF
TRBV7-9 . CASSSTKGLPVRNEQFF
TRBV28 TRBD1 CASSPPRGLHILYEQYF
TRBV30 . CAWSELTQAFF
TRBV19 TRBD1 CASSPQPGGYYGYTF
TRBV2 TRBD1 CASRVGGTGDTGELFF
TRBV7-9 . CASSLEVGVLRYNEQFF
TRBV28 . CAIQPQGGHEQYF
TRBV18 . CASSPPSQYYEQYF
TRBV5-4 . CASSLAGVNYGYTF
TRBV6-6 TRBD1 CASSITGDYGYTF
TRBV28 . CASSLGNSGYEQYF
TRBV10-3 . CAISGDQSNNEQFF
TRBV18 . CASSPPETREKLFF
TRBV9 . CASSVDSPAQETQYF
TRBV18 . CASSARGAGANVLTF
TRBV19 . CASNSGWGSYEQYF
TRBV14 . CASSQTGTYYGYTF
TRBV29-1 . CSVEPKSGLWNTEAFF
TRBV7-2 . CASSRDRLSPSEKLFF
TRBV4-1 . CASSQVLGGLNTGELFF
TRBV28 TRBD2 CASSPWGGSYNEQFF
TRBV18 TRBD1 CASSRRDRGLNDEQFF
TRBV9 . CASSVLVNLDAIGTEAFF
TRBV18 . CASSPSGTLYGYTF
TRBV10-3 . CAISETYEQYF
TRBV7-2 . CASSAEETQYF
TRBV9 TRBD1 CASSARDRGPYGYTF
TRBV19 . CASSITALAKNIQYF
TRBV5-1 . CASSPDGDNEKLFF
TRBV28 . CASSLTGITDYGYTF
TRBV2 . CASSPPGVQYF
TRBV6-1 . CASRQGGSNQPQHF
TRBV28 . CASSRGRLYEQYF